The T cell receptor beta chain described here comes from a study of T cells in Graves' hyperthyroidism and ophthalmopathy (dated by TCRdb to between 2018 and 2021). Notes on the research overall: Peripheral blood samples were taken at initial diagnosis, before any treatment was given. To identify TCR V-J signatures that set the groups apart, the researchers used a discovery cohort of more than 95 patients, made up of under 45 with Graves' ophthalmopathy and about 60 with stable Graves' hyperthyroidism. Whether ophthalmopathy could be predicted prospectively was tested in an independent validation cohort made up of fewer than 20 hyperthyroidism patients plus 17 patients who later progressed to ophthalmopathy. For training and testing, the 100 patients in the discovery cohort were randomly divided in a 7:3 ratio. The study also compared thyroid tissue and blood T-cell repertoires from about six Graves' hyperthyroidism patients. Once sampling was done, hyperthyroidism patients were given methimazole at a starting dose of 30 mg daily, whereas ophthalmopathy patients were given high-dose intravenous methylprednisolone. TCR Vbeta CDR3 sequencing of some 140 peripheral blood samples (43 ophthalmopathy, about 80 hyperthyroidism and approximately 17 progressor patients) is reported in the paper.

Overall results and qualifications from the work: A model built on a 13 V-J signature distinguished ophthalmopathy from stable hyperthyroidism, reaching about 88% sensitivity and about 81% specificity in cross-validation and 80%/75% in testing. Most expanded thyroid clonotypes (frequency above 0.001) were also detected in blood, suggesting blood repertoires may reflect thyroid immune responses. No statistical method was used to fix the sample size in advance, and group allocation was not hidden from the investigators. In validation, the model predicted progression to ophthalmopathy with over 60% sensitivity and approximately 78% specificity, a median of around six months before onset.

V is clipped by 8 bases and J by 2 bases, and the sequence between their germline boundaries is 12 bases long. Spanning cysteine to phenylalanine, the CDR3 consists of 13 amino acids. Only the CDR3 portion is preserved as DNA: 39 bases, with reading frame beginning at the first base. The germline V gene (reference sequence) specifies SEHNR as CDR1 and FQNEAQ as CDR2. This clonotype was counted many times. Its binding antigen is unknown. No base quality information exists; no much larger clone differs at one position. Ophthalmopathy patients had moderately to severely active disease, Clinical Activity Score of at least 3, NOSPECS grade of at least 4, and duration under 3 months. The study excluded patients with uncontrolled infections, other autoimmune diseases, pregnancy or lactation. Clinical symptoms, serum thyroxine and TRAb, thyroid ultrasound, and orbital computed tomography formed the basis for the diagnoses. PBMCs were isolated from approximately 10 ml of fresh peripheral blood by Ficoll-Paque density gradient centrifugation. Trizol reagent was used to extract total RNA, and RNA quality was then checked on an Agilent 2100 Bioanalyzer.

The TCR beta CDR3 regions were amplified from the RNA transcripts. The first round of RT-PCR for the TCR CDR3 was performed with the HTBI primer set and the Qiagen OneStep RT-PCR kit. Libraries were constructed in a second round of multiplex PCR, after which size selection and purification were performed. Sequencing of the libraries was done on an Illumina HiSeq2000 using paired-end 100 bp reads. The study's processing was this. SOAPnuke was used to process the raw data, with reads discarded if the reads contained adapters or uncalled bases, had a mean Phred below 15, or lacked an exact constant-primer or identifier match. COPE v1.2.5 was used to merge high-quality paired reads, and clonotypes were defined as unique nucleotide sequences. MiTCR v1.1 was used to align clonotypes to the IMGT TRBV, TRBD and TRBJ reference segments. Analysis was restricted to V-J combinations with a frequency above 0.0001, which covered 98% to 99.2% of repertoires. The TCS score was defined as the ratio of F50 (clonal expansion) to E x V (chaos), calculated using BLOSUM62-based TCRdist between CDR3 peptides within each V-J. Welch's t-statistics and random forest reduced fewer than 550 V-J features to roughly 13, which were used in a naive Bayes classifier (R e1071). The similarity between thyroid and blood repertoires was quantified using the Morisita-Horn index. TCRdb took the public reads, trimmed them with fastp at Q25, ran MiXCR for clone calling and kept in-frame beta chains. Identical CDR3 proteins give one entry, which carries the most common genes and DNA. None of the V and J calls come from the authors' own analysis; TCRdb made them. The sample table shows 600,000 to 700,000 distinct CDR3 sequences, and over 12% are seen once. The ten largest clones take up 3.5% to 4.5% of the sample.

The chain couples TRBV7-9 to TRBJ2-5; a tentative D match to TRBD2 spans 5 bases. The sample comprised blood. This TCR derives from a woman aged 40 to 50 with Graves' ophthalmopathy. The CDR3 reads as follows: CASEGTRQETQYF. The DNA sequence is as follows: TGTGCCAGCGAGGGAACAAGACAAGAGACCCAGTACTTC.